This TCR beta chain is drawn from a study of cytomegalovirus exposure and HLA in healthy donors. Study-wide results and limits: One variant, a missense change in DCLRE1C, was linked in a later analysis to TCR beta V- and J-gene trimming.

Germline V gives CDR1 GTSNPN, CDR2 SVGIG (reference sequence). The V segment lost 1 base and the J segment 7 bases; nucleotides outside the gene matches: 6. This CDR3 has 14 amino acids. In the case of this clone: Its matching antigen is unknown.

PCR employed 60 Vbeta and 13 Jbeta primers. Profiling relied on immunoSEQ multiplex PCR, and the TCRdb table lists in-frame clones only, not all of them. The table shows around 85,000 clones, with roughly 77% occurring only once. The genes are TRBV30 and TRBJ1-1; 10 bases fit TRBD1. Input material: PBMCs. This sequence originates from a man between 60 and 75 years old in good health and CMV-seronegative. This CDR3 reads CAWSGDRGRREAFF. DNA of the CDR3: TGTGCCTGGAGTGGGGACAGGGGAAGACGTGAAGCTTTCTTT. The variable domain in full, completed from reference TRBV30 and TRBJ1-1, reads SQTIHQWPATLVQPVGSPLSLECTVEGTSNPNLYWYRQAAGRGLQLLFYSVGIGQISSEVPQNLSASRPQDRQFILSSKKLLLSDSGFYLCAWSGDRGRREAFFGQGTRLTVV.